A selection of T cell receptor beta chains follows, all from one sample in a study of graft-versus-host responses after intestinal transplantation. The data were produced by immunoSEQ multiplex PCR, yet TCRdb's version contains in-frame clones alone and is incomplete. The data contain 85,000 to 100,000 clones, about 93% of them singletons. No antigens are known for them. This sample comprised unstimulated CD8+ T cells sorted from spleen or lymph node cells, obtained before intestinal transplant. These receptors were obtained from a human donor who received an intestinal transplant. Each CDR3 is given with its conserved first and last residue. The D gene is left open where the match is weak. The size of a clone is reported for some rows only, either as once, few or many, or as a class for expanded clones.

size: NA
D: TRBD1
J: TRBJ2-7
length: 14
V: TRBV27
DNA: TGTGCCAGCAGTCTTAATGAGGACAGGGACGAGCAGTACTTC
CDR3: CASSLNEDRDEQYF

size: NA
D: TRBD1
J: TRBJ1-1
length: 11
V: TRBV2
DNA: TGTGCCACTCACAGGGGAATAGAAGCTTTCTTT
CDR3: CATHRGIEAFF

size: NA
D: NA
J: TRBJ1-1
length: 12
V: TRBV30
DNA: TGTGCCTGGAGTGTACATGTGGCTGAAGCTTTCTTT
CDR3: CAWSVHVAEAFF

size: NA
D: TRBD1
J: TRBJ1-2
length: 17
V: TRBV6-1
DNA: TGTGCCAGCAGTGAAGGACAGGGCTGGGATTCCTACTATGGCTACACCTTC
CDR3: CASSEGQGWDSYYGYTF

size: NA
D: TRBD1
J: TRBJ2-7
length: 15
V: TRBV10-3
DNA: TGTGCCATCAGTGGGGACAGCGGCCCTTCCTACGAGCAGTACTTC
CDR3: CAISGDSGPSYEQYF

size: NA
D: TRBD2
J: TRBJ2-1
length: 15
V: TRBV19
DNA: TGTGCCAGTACCCTAGCGGGGGACCTCTACAATGAGCAGTTCTTC
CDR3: CASTLAGDLYNEQFF

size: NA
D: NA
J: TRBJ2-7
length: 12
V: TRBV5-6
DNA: TGTGCCAGCAGCCAGAGGGGGATCGAGCAGTACTTC
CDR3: CASSQRGIEQYF

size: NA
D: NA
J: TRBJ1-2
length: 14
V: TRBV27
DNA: TGTGCCAGCAGTTTAACAGGGAGCCTATTTGGCTACACCTTC
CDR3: CASSLTGSLFGYTF

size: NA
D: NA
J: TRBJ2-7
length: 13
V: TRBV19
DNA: TGTGCCAGTAGTCCAGACTCCTTTTACGAGCAGTACTTC
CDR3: CASSPDSFYEQYF

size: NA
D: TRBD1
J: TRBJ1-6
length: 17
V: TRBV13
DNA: TGTGCCAGCAGCAACACACTGGGACAGGGGGGGGATTCACCCCTCCACTTT
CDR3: CASSNTLGQGGDSPLHF

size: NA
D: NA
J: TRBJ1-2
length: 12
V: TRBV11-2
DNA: TGTGCCAGCAGCCTTAACAGACAGCAGTACACCTTC
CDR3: CASSLNRQQYTF

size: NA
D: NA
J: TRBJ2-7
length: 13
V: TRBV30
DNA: TGTGCCTGGAGTGTTACGGGTAGCGGCGAGCAGTACTTC
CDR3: CAWSVTGSGEQYF

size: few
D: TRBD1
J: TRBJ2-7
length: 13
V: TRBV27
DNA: TGTGCCAGCAGAAGGACAGGACACTACGAGCAGTACTTC
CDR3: CASRRTGHYEQYF

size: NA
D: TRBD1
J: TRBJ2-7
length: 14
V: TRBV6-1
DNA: TGTGCCAGCAGTGGAGCAGGGACAGCCTACGAGCAGTACTTC
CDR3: CASSGAGTAYEQYF

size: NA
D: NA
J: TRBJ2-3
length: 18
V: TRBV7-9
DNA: TGTGCCAGCAGCCCCCGTAGGGCGGGCGGGGGCCCCACAGATACGCAGTATTTT
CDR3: CASSPRRAGGGPTDTQYF

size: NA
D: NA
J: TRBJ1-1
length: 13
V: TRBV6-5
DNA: TGTGCCAGTAACAGGGTGAGGGACACTGAAGCTTTCTTT
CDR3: CASNRVRDTEAFF

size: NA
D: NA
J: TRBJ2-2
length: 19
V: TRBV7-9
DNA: TGTGCCAGCAGCGTAGGTTTGTCGTCTGGGCAGGCGAACACCGGGGAGCTGTTTTTT
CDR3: CASSVGLSSGQANTGELFF

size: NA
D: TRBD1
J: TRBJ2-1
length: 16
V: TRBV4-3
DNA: TGCGCCAGCAGCCTCGGGACAGCCCTCTCCTACAATGAGCAGTTCTTC
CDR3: CASSLGTALSYNEQFF

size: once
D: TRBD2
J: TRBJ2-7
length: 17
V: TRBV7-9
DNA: TGTGCCAGCAGCAGCGCCAAAGGGCGGGGGGGCAAGGACGAGCAGTACTTC
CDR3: CASSSAKGRGGKDEQYF

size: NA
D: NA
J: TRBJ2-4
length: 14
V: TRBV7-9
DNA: TGTGCCAGCAGCCCGTTTCAGAGCGAAAACATTCAGTACTTC
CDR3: CASSPFQSENIQYF

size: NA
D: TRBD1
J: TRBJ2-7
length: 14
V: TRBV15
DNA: TGTGCCACCAGCAGACGGGACAGTTTGGGCGAGCAGTACTTC
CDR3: CATSRRDSLGEQYF

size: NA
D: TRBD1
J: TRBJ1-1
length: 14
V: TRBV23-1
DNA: TGCGCCAGCAGTCCAGGACAGGGTGTAACTGAAGCTTTCTTT
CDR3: CASSPGQGVTEAFF

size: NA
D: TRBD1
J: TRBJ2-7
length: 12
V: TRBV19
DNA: TGTGCCAGTAGTTCTCACAGGGGCGAGCAGTACTTC
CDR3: CASSSHRGEQYF

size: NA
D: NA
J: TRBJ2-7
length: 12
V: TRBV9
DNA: TGTGCCAGCAGCGTAGATAACGAGGAGCAGTACTTC
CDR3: CASSVDNEEQYF

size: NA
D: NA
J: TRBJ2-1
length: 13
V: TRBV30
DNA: TGTGCCTGGAGTGTTTCTCTAGTAGGTGAGCAGTTCTTC
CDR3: CAWSVSLVGEQFF

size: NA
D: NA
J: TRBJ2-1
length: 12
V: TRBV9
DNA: TGTGCCAGCAGTGGACAGAAGAATGAGCAGTTCTTC
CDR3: CASSGQKNEQFF

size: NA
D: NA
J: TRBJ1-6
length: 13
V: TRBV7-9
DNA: TGTGCCAGCGTCGGGGGGGATAATTCACCCCTCCACTTT
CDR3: CASVGGDNSPLHF

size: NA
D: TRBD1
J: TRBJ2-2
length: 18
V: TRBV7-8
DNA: TGTGCCAGCAGCTCCCCACCGGGACAGGAGACCAACACCGGGGAGCTGTTTTTT
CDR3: CASSSPPGQETNTGELFF

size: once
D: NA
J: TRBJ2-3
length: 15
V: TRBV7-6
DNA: TGTGCCAGCAGCTTATGGGCGGAGGGGACAGATACGCAGTATTTT
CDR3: CASSLWAEGTDTQYF

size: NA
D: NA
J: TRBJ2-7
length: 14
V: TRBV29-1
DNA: TGCAGCGTTGACCCCGACGGGGGAAGGGGCGAGCAGTACTTC
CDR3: CSVDPDGGRGEQYF

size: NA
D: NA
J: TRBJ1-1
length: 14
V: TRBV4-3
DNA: TGCGCCAGCAGCCAAGACAGGGATATCACTGAAGCTTTCTTT
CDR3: CASSQDRDITEAFF

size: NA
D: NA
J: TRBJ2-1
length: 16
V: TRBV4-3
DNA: TGCGCCAGCAGCCAAGATTGGCCGGGGTACTACAATGAGCAGTTCTTC
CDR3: CASSQDWPGYYNEQFF

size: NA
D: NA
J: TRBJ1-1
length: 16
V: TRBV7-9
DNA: TGTGCCAGCAGCTTAGAGCTACTATACGAAAACACTGAAGCTTTCTTT
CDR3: CASSLELLYENTEAFF

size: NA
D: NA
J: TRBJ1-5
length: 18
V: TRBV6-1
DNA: TGTGCCAGCAGTGAAAGTTCAGGCCGATCTCGACCTAATCAGCCCCAGCATTTT
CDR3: CASSESSGRSRPNQPQHF

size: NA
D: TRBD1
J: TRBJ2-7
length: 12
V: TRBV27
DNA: TGTGCCAGCGGGACAGCCCCCTACGAGCAGTACTTC
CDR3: CASGTAPYEQYF

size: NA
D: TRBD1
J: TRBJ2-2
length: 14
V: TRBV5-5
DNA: TGTGCCAGCAGCCAGGGGGACGACACCGGGGAGCTGTTTTTT
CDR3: CASSQGDDTGELFF

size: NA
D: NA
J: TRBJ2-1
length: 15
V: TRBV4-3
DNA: TGCGCCAGCAGCCAAGATCATCAGGGCTACAATGAGCAGTTCTTC
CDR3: CASSQDHQGYNEQFF

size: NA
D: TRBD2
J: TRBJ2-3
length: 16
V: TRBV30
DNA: TGTGCCTGGAGTCCCCTAGCGGGGGTCTTGGCAGATACGCAGTATTTT
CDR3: CAWSPLAGVLADTQYF

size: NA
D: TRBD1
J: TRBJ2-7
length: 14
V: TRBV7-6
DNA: TGTGCCAGCAGCCAGACAGGGCCTCAAGACGAGCAGTACTTC
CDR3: CASSQTGPQDEQYF

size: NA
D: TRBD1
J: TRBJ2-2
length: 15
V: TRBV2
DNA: TGTGCCAGCAGTTTGACAGGGGAAGGCACCGGGGAGCTGTTTTTT
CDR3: CASSLTGEGTGELFF

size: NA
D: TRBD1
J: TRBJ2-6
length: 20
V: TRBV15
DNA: TGTGCCACCAGCAGAGGGGACCGGGACAGGCCCTACTCTGGGGCCAACGTCCTGACTTTC
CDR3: CATSRGDRDRPYSGANVLTF

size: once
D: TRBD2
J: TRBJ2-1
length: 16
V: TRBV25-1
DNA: TGTGCCAGCAGTGGGTCCGGGACTAGCGGGGAGGTTGAGCAGTTCTTC
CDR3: CASSGSGTSGEVEQFF

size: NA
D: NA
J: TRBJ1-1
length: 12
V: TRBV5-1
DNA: TGCGCCAGCAGCAGCGGAGGCACTGAAGCTTTCTTT
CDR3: CASSSGGTEAFF

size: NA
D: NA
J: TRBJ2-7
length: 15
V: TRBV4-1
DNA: TGCGCCAGCAGCCAAGAGCCGCCAGGGAAGTACGAGCAGTACTTC
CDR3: CASSQEPPGKYEQYF

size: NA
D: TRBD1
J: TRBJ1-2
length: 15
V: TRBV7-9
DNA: TGTGCCAGCAGCGGTTCCCAGGGGGCTCGCTATGGCTACACCTTC
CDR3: CASSGSQGARYGYTF

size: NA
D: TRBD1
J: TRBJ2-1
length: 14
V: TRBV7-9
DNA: TGTGCCAGCAGCCCCCCGACAGGGTACAATGAGCAGTTCTTC
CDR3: CASSPPTGYNEQFF

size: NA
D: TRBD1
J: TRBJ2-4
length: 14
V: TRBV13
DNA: TGTGCCAGCAGCCCCGACAGGGTGGAAAACATTCAGTACTTC
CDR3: CASSPDRVENIQYF

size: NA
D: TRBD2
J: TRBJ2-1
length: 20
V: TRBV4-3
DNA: TGCGCCAGCAGCCAAGATGGGGGGACTAGCGGGGGGGAGATTTGGAATGAGCAGTTCTTC
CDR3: CASSQDGGTSGGEIWNEQFF

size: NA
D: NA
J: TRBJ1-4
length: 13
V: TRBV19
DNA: TGTGCCACCCGGGACACTTCTAATGAAAAACTGTTTTTT
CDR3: CATRDTSNEKLFF

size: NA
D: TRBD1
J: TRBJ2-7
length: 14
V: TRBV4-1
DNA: TGCGCCAGCAGCCAAGGGGACAGCTCCTACGAGCAGTACTTC
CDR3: CASSQGDSSYEQYF

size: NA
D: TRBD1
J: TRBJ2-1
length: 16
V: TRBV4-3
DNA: TGCGCCAGCAGCCAAGATCGATCAGGGGGCCTGGGTGAGCAGTTCTTC
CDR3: CASSQDRSGGLGEQFF

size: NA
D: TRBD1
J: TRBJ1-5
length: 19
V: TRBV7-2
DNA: TGTGCCAGCAGCCGAGCCCCGGGACAGGGCGTCCTTAGCAATCAGCCCCAGCATTTT
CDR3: CASSRAPGQGVLSNQPQHF

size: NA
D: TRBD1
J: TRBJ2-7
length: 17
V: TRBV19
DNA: TGTGCCAGTAGTATCACTGCCGGCAGGGGGATTTCCTACGAGCAGTACTTC
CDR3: CASSITAGRGISYEQYF

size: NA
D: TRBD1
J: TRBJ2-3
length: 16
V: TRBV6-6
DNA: TGTGCCAGCAGTTACCACAGGGGGCAAGAGACAGATACGCAGTATTTT
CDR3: CASSYHRGQETDTQYF